The 9 T cell receptor beta chains below were found in one sample sequenced in a study of blood T cell repertoires in COVID-19. Profiling relied on immunoSEQ multiplex PCR, and the TCRdb table lists in-frame clones only, not all of them. The sample has 200,000 to 250,000 clones, around 82% seen once. The sample was peripheral blood. Receptors originate from a woman in her 70s with acute or convalescent COVID-19.

The rearrangement links TRBV7-2 to TRBJ1-4; the match to TRBD1 covers 7 bases. Germline CDR1 and CDR2: SGHTA and FQGNSA. The CDR3 covers 14 residues. V lost 4 bases, J lost 7 bases, and 6 bases stayed unmatched. The CDR3 region is CASSSTGRSEKLFF. Written as DNA, the CDR3 is TGTGCCAGCAGCTCGACAGGGCGGAGTGAAAAACTGTTTTTT. The full variable domain, in which reference TRBV7-2 and TRBJ1-4 provide the parts outside the CDR3, is GAGVSQSPSNKVTEKGKDVELRCDPISGHTALYWYRQSLGQGLEFLIYFQGNSAPDKSGLPSDRFSAERTGGSVSTLTIQRTQQEDSAVYLCASSSTGRSEKLFFGSGTQLSVL.

V usage is TRBV6-5 and J usage is TRBJ2-3; no clear D gene. Trimming left V 8 bases short and J 6 bases short, with 9 bases between. Germline CDR1 reads MNHEY; CDR2 reads SVGAGI. CDR3 length: 11 residues. In nucleotides, the CDR3 is TGTGCCAGCGAAGAGTACGATACGCAGTATTTT. It codes for CASEEYDTQYF.

This clone was seen repeatedly, ten times or more. The chain uses TRBV10-2 and TRBJ2-7, with D uncertain. The CDR3 contains 12 residues. V lost 2 bases and J 3 bases, leaving 5 bases between the germline ends. Germline assignment: CDR1 WSHSY and CDR2 SAAADI. CDR3 region: CASSETGYEQYF. The CDR3, as DNA: TGCGCCAGCAGTGAGACGGGCTACGAGCAGTACTTC.

This clone was seen a few times. The chain has TRBV7-3 and TRBJ1-2; TRBD1 is a possible D gene (6 bases). The CDR3 has 15 amino acids. Germline V gives CDR1 SGHTA, CDR2 FQGTGA. The ends were cut back, 5 bases at V and 4 bases at J, with 17 bases in the middle. The DNA of the CDR3 is TGTGCCAGCAGCAAAGACAGGCAACGCCTCTATGGCTACACCTTC. Protein product: CASSKDRQRLYGYTF.

The V gene is TRBV18, the J gene TRBJ2-6, with TRBD1 matching over 7 bases. Trimming took 1 base from V and 0 from J; bases not matched to a gene: 12. This CDR3 is 20 amino acids long. Germline CDR1 reads KGHSH; CDR2 reads LQKENI. The CDR3 loop is CASSPQGFGQVVSGANVLTF. Here the CDR3 DNA reads TGTGCCAGCTCACCACAAGGGTTTGGACAGGTTGTCTCTGGGGCCAACGTCCTGACTTTC.

This rearrangement joins TRBV7-9 to TRBJ2-1; perhaps TRBD1 as D (5 bases). This CDR3 is 11 amino acids long. V lost 8 bases to trimming and J lost 10 bases, with 12 bases between them. CDR1 is SEHNR and CDR2 is FQNEAQ in the germline V gene (reference sequence). The CDR3 loop reads CASEGAGEQFF. Here the CDR3 DNA reads TGTGCCAGCGAAGGGGCCGGGGAGCAGTTCTTC.

The chain combines TRBV2 with TRBJ2-2; D remains ambiguous. Trimming took off 8 bases at V and 1 base at J, with 8 bases between the two ends. CDR1 and CDR2 from the germline V gene are SNHLY and FYNNEI. This CDR3 is built from 13 residues. DNA of the CDR3: TGTGCCAGCGGCGGTGTGAACACCGGGGAGCTGTTTTTT. Its protein product is CASGGVNTGELFF.

This clone was recorded only once. The chain uses TRBV7-9 and TRBJ2-3, with D hard to call. Germline V gene data show CDR1 as SEHNR and CDR2 as FQNEAQ (reference sequence). The CDR3 covers 14 residues. The germline V and J ends were trimmed by 5 bases and 1 base, with 10 bases remaining between them. The CDR3 loop reads CASSQRVGTDTQYF. CDR3 coding DNA: TGTGCCAGCAGCCAGCGTGTCGGCACAGATACGCAGTATTTT.

This clone came up once. This rearrangement joins TRBV6-5 to TRBJ1-1; D possibly corresponds to TRBD1 (6 bases). The ends were cut back, 8 bases at V and 9 bases at J, with 19 bases in the middle. Germline CDR1 reads MNHEY; CDR2 reads SVGAGI. The CDR3 length is 13 residues. CDR3 DNA: TGTGCCAGCGGGGGGGGCTACGGAACGAAAGCTTTCTTT. Translating it yields CASGGGYGTKAFF.